This T cell receptor beta chain emerged from a study of cytomegalovirus exposure and HLA in healthy donors. Trimming took 2 bases from V and 5 from J; bases not matched to a gene: 6. In germline, CDR1 is SGHDT, CDR2 YYEEEE. The CDR3 covers 15 residues. 13 Jbeta primers and 60 Vbeta primers were used for the PCR. Clones were read by immunoSEQ multiplex PCR, and TCRdb kept only the in-frame ones, dropping some. The sample lists about 140,000 clones; 82% were seen once. This clone was seen just once. The chain couples TRBV5-6 to TRBJ2-3; 9 positions agree with TRBD2. This clonotype was sampled from a woman aged 40 to 50 in good health and CMV-seronegative. Source material: PBMCs. CDR3 bases: TGTGCCAGCAGCTTAGCGGGAGGTACTATAGATACGCAGTATTTT. Protein product: CASSLAGGTIDTQYF.